Described below is a single TCR beta chain sequence and its context. Its antigen is as yet unknown. Some clones are missing from TCRdb's copy, which holds only in-frame ones; the method was immunoSEQ multiplex PCR. The data contain 90,000 to 100,000 clones, around nine tenths of them singletons. Germline CDR1 reads KGHSH; CDR2 reads LQKENI. This CDR3 is 15 amino acids long. The J segment lost 1 base and the V segment lost 3 bases, leaving 6 bases of the junction unmatched. This sample stems from a study of T cell responses to AZD1222 COVID-19 vaccine. Study-level points and caveats: Recipients of AZD1222 seropositive at baseline numbered only 6 or 7. Per reports, nearly half of all spike-specific TCRs target regions that are unmutated in variants. The CD4 TCRs associated with vaccination extended across spike and predominated at 160-218 and 743-854. Clonal diversity was possibly underestimated; the donors were predominantly white British and more often female.

Sequenced here: peripheral blood, sampled 28 days after the second AZD1222 dose. The genes are TRBV18 and TRBJ2-7; 7 nucleotides align to TRBD2. This receptor was obtained from an adult who received the AZD1222 COVID-19 vaccine. CDR3 nucleotide sequence: TGTGCCAGCTCACCTACTAGCGATTCATCCTACGAGCAGTACTTC. Its protein is CASSPTSDSSYEQYF. Complete variable domain (other parts from reference TRBV18 and TRBJ2-7): NAGVMQNPRHLVRRRGQEARLRCSPMKGHSHVYWYRQLPEEGLKFMVYLQKENIIDESGMPKERFSAEFPKEGPSILRIQQVVRGDSAAYFCASSPTSDSSYEQYFGPGTRLTVT.